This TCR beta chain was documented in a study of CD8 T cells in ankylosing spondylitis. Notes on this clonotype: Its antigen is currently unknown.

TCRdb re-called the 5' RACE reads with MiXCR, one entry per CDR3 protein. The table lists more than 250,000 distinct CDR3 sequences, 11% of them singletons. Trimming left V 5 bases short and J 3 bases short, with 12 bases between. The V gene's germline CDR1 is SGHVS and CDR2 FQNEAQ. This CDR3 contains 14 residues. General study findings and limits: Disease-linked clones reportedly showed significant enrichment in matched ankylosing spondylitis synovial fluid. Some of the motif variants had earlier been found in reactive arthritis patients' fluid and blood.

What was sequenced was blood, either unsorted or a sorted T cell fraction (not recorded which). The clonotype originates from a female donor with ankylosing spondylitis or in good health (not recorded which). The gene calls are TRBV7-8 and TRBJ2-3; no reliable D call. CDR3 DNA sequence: TGTGCCAGCAGCCCCGCGGTCCAAACAGATACGCAGTATTTT. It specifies CASSPAVQTDTQYF.